This TCR beta chain originates from a study of cytotoxic CD8 clonotypes in ibrutinib-treated CLL. Whole-study results and caveats: At ibrutinib response, clonality increased, and at progression it declined back toward baseline. Sampling time points were not equivalent between sustained-remission and progressing patients.

As regards this clone: Its target is not known.

Germline lookup yields CDR1 SQVTM and CDR2 ANQGSEA. The germline V and J ends were trimmed by 4 bases and 4 bases, with 5 bases remaining between them. This CDR3 comprises 11 residues. Clones were sequenced by immunoSEQ multiplex PCR, and TCRdb holds only the in-frame ones, with some missing. Of about 120,000 clones in the sample, around 85% were seen once. V gene TRBV29-1 combines with J gene TRBJ2-1; no clear D gene. The clonotype originates from a human donor with chronic lymphocytic leukemia. Sequenced material: PBMCs, taken after 24 months of ibrutinib treatment. CDR3 amino acids: CSVAPYNEQFF. DNA for the CDR3: TGCAGCGTTGCCCCTTACAATGAGCAGTTCTTC.